Shown below are 5 T cell receptor beta chains from a single sample sequenced in a study of T cells after yellow fever vaccination. Using its own MiXCR run on the 5' RACE reads, TCRdb lists one record per CDR3 protein. This sample yields around 30,000 distinct CDR3 sequences, of which about 5% are seen a single time; over 40% belongs to the top ten. The source material was CD8+ T cells sorted from PBMCs, sampled 10 days after the yellow fever booster vaccination. These receptors all come from a man aged 25-40 years who received the YFV17D yellow fever vaccine.

This clonotype was seen more than once but under ten times. It may be a read error: a sequence one base away is much more abundant. This chain connects TRBV21-1 to TRBJ2-7; TRBD1, as called in the table, went unchecked against the DNA. TRBV21-1 represents a pseudogene. The CDR3 has 12 residues. The CDR3 here is CASKRGDNEQYF. The CDR3 coding sequence is TGTGCCAGCAAGAGGGGTGACAACGAGCAGTACTTC.

This clonotype was recorded at least ten times. The rearrangement joins TRBV20-1 to TRBJ2-1; 10 bases map to TRBD2. The CDR3 length is 12 residues. V shed 2 bases, J shed 9 bases, and the junction held 1 base outside the gene matches. Germline loops: CDR1 DFQATT, CDR2 SNEGSKA (reference sequence). CDR3 loop: CSARLAGVEQFF. In DNA, the CDR3 is TGCAGTGCTAGACTAGCGGGGGTTGAGCAGTTCTTC.

This clonotype has just a few counts. This chain joins TRBV6-5 and TRBJ2-5; D is uncertain. CDR3 length: 13 residues. Trimming cost V 5 bases and J 5 bases, with 12 bases left between them. Per germline, CDR1 MNHEY and CDR2 SVGAGI. The CDR3 DNA follows: TGTGCCAGCAGTCGATTCCCCCCCGAGACCCAGTACTTC. It codes for CASSRFPPETQYF.

This clonotype was detected ten times or more. The gene calls are TRBV5-6 and TRBJ2-7; D remains ambiguous. CDR3 length: 14 amino acids. The V end lost 4 bases, the J end lost 4 bases, and 15 bases lay between the germline ends. Germline V gene data show CDR1 as SGHDT and CDR2 as YYEEEE. The DNA of the CDR3 is TGTGCCAGCAGCCCCAGGTCCCCAACATACGAGCAGTACTTC. Its translation: CASSPRSPTYEQYF.

This clonotype has a count of ten or more. The chain recombines TRBV25-1 with TRBJ1-2, with a possible D match to TRBD1 (6 bases). This CDR3 comprises 15 residues. Trimming removed 8 bases at V and 2 bases at J, with 18 bases between. Germline CDR1 is MGHDK and CDR2 is SYGVNS. DNA of the CDR3: TGTGCCAGCCAAGGGTTAGGGGGATCCAACTATGGCTACACCTTC. It encodes CASQGLGGSNYGYTF.